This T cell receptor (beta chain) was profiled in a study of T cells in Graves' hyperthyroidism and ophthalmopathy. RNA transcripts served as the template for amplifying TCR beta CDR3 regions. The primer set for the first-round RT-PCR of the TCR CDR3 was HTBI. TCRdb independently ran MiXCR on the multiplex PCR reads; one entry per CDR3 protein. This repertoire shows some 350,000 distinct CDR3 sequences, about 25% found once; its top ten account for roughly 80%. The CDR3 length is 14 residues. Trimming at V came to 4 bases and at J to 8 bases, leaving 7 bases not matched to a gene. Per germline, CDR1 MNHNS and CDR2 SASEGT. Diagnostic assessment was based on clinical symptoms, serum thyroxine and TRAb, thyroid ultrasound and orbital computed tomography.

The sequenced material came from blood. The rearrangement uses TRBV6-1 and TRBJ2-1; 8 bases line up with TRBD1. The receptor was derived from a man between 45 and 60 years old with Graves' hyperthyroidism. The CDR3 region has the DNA TGTGCCAGCAGTGTCGACAGGGGTATTCATGAGCAGTTCTTC. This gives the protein CASSVDRGIHEQFF.